This TCR beta chain was recovered during a study of blood T cell repertoires in COVID-19. Study at large: T cells, B-cell-depleted T cells, or PBMCs supplied cDNA or gDNA.

The V end was cut by 7 bases, the J end by 1 base, with 20 bases between. This CDR3 has 16 amino acids. Clones were read by immunoSEQ multiplex PCR, and TCRdb kept only the in-frame ones, dropping some. The sample consists of some 33,000 clones, approximately 91% of them appearing once. Source material: peripheral blood. The receptor's source is a human donor in a cohort sampled during active COVID-19. The chain couples TRBV6-7 to TRBJ2-7, with D maybe TRBD1 (6 bases). TRBV6-7 is identified as an open reading frame with a role that is uncertain. The CDR3 bases are TGTGCCAGCACCCCACCGCCGGGACACCGGTCCTACGAGCAGTACGTC. Protein product: CASTPPPGHRSYEQYV.